This TCR beta chain appears in the sequencing data of a study of human T cells and chemical hapten exposure. This clonotype has ten or more counts. TCRdb re-called the RACE reads through MiXCR, storing one row per CDR3 protein. The sample contains about 87,000 distinct CDR3 sequences, 9.6% of which appear only once. Per germline, CDR1 SGHTA and CDR2 FQGNSA. V shed 4 bases and J 3 bases; nucleotides not matched to a gene: 5. This CDR3 has 15 amino acids. Time point: pre-sensitization, week 0. Documented treatment: therapeutic diphenylcyclopropenone sensitization with weekly scalp DPC. The chain has TRBV7-2 and TRBJ2-2, with 7 bases that match TRBD1. The input for sequencing was whole blood, taken in connection with sensitization to the hapten diphenylcyclopropenone (DPC). The receptor's source is a woman aged 40-49 years with alopecia areata. Some clones in this sample may be carry-over from other donors' samples. The CDR3 DNA is TGTGCCAGCAGCTCGCGAGGGACAGACACCGGGGAGCTGTTTTTT. It yields the protein CASSSRGTDTGELFF.